Detailed here is one T cell receptor (beta chain). V was pared by 1 base and J by 3 bases, with 7 bases of the junction left unmatched. Germline V lookup: CDR1 LGHDT, CDR2 YNNKEL (reference sequence). The CDR3 runs to 17 residues. As originally analysed: Cell counts per sample came from amplifying reference gene primers. Generated by immunoSEQ multiplex PCR, the TCRdb table keeps only in-frame clones and is missing some. Clone size and V and J calls were adopted from that table, with D and trimming inferred from the DNA. The sample carries fewer than 400,000 clones, 80% to 90% recorded once. These data come from a study of blood T cell repertoires in COVID-19. Study in general: PBMCs, B-cell-depleted T cells, or T cells provided the cDNA or gDNA that made up the material.

Across 20 to 25 US areas, participants ranged in age from about 18 to 100 years. Participants had their cohort set by participant-reported clinical history. The TCR comes from a young man who had recovered from COVID-19. The chain joins TRBV3-1 (or the pseudogene TRBV3-2) to TRBJ2-1, with 9 bases lining up with TRBD2. Sequencing was carried out using PBMCs or T cells enriched from blood (not recorded which). In DNA, the CDR3 is TGTGCCAGCAGCCAAGGATATAGCGGGGGCCGCTACAATGAGCAGTTCTTC. This sequence encodes CASSQGYSGGRYNEQFF.